This TCR beta chain is from a study of beta chain features in type 1 diabetes. Study background: Patients and healthy donors were similar in age, gender and cell yields. Across every sample, 107,917,701 sorted cells were examined in total. Study outcomes and limitations: A closer apparent resemblance between naive, central memory and Treg TCRB repertoires was seen in patients than in healthy donors. These data did not resolve whether HLA type affects TCRB rearrangement.

This clone has more than one count but fewer than ten. The antigen remains unidentified. The CDR3 sequence is 14 residues long. V shed 3 bases and J 9 bases; nucleotides not matched to a gene: 4. Per germline, CDR1 SNHLY and CDR2 FYNNEI. The study reverse transcribed the entire isolated RNA, so it sequenced expressed TCRB transcripts. Only in-frame clones appear in the TCRdb table, and some are missing; sequencing was by immunoSEQ multiplex PCR. The sample carries 300,000 to 350,000 clones, approximately 14% recorded once. This clonotype was obtained from a man between 25 and 39 years old in good health. The chain uses TRBV2 and TRBJ2-4, with TRBD1 matching 11 bases. The sequencing sample was made of central memory CD4+ T cells from blood. The CDR3 DNA sequence: TGTGCCAGCAGTGATTATGGGACAGGGGGCATTCAGTACTTC. This codes for CASSDYGTGGIQYF. The full variable domain, in which reference TRBV2 and TRBJ2-4 provide the parts outside the CDR3, is EPEVTQTPSHQVTQMGQEVILRCVPISNHLYFYWYRQILGQKVEFLVSFYNNEISEKSEIFDDQFSVERPDGSNFTLKIRSTKLEDSAMYFCASSDYGTGGIQYFGAGTRLSVL.